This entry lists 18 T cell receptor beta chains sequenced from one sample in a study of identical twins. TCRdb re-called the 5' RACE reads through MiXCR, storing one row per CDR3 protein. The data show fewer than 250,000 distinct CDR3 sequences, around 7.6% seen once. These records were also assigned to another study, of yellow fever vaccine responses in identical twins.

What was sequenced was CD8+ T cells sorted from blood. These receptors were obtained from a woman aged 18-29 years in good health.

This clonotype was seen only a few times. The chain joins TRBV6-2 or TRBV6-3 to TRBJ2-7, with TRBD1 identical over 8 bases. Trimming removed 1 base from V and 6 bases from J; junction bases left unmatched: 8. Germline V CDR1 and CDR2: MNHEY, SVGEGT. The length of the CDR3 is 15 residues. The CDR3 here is CASSYLGTGPLEQYV. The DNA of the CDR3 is TGTGCCAGCAGTTACTTGGGGACAGGTCCCCTCGAGCAGTACGTC.

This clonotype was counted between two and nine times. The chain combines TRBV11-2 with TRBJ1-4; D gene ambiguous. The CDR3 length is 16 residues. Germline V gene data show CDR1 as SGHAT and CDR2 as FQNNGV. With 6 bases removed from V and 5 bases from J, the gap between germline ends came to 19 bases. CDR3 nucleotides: TGTGCCAGCAGTCGAACAGCGGGAGGTGGGAATGAAAAACTGTTTTTT. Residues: CASSRTAGGGNEKLFF. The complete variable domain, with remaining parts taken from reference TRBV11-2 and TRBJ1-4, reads EAGVAQSPRYKIIEKRQSVAFWCNPISGHATLYWYQQILGQGPKLLIQFQNNGVVDDSQLPKDRFSAERLKGVDSTLKIQPAKLEDSAVYLCASSRTAGGGNEKLFFGSGTQLSVL.

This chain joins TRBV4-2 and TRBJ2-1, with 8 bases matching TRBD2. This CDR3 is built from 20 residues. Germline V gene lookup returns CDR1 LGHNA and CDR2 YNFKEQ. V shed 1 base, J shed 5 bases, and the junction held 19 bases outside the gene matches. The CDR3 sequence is CASSQGTLRGGKSLHNEQFF. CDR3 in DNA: TGTGCCAGCAGCCAAGGGACACTACGGGGGGGCAAGTCTCTACACAATGAGCAGTTCTTC.

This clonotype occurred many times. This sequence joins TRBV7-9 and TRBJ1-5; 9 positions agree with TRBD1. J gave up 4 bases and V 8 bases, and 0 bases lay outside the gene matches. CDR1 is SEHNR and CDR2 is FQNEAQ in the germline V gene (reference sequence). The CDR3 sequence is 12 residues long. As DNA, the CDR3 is TGTGCCAGCGGACAGGGGAATCAGCCCCAGCATTTT. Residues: CASGQGNQPQHF. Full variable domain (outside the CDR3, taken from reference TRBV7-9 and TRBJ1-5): DTGVSQNPRHKITKRGQNVTFRCDPISEHNRLYWYRQTLGQGPEFLTYFQNEAQLEKSRLLSDRFSAERPKGSFSTLEIQRTEQGDSAMYLCASGQGNQPQHFGDGTRLSIL.

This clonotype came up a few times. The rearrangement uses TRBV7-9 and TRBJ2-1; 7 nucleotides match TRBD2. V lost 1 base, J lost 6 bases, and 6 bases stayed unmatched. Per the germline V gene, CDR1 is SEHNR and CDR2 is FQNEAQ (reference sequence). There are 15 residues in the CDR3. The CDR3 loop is CASSLVSSGGNEQFF. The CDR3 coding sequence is TGTGCCAGCAGCTTAGTATCTAGCGGAGGCAATGAGCAGTTCTTC.

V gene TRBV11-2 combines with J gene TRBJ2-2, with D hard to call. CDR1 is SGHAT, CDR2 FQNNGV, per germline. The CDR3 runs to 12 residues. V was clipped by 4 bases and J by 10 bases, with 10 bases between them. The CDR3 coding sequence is TGTGCCAGCAGCTCAGATTCCGCGGAGCTGTTTTTT. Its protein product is CASSSDSAELFF.

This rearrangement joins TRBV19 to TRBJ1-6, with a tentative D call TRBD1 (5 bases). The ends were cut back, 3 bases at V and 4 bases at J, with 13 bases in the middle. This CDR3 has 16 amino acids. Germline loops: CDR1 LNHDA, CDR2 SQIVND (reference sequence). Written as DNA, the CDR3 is TGTGCCAGTAGTATCGTGTTGGGGGGTTATAATTCACCCCTCCACTTT. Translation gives CASSIVLGGYNSPLHF.

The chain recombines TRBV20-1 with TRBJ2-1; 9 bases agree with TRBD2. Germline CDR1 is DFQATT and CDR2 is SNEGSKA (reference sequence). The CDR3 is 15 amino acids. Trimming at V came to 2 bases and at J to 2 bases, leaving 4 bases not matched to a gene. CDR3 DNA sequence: TGCAGTGCTAGAAGGCGGGAGGGCCCCTACAATGAGCAGTTCTTC. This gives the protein CSARRREGPYNEQFF.

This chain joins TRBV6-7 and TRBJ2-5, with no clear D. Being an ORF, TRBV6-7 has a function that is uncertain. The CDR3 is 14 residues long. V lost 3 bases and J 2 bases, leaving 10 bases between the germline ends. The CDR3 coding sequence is TGTGCCAGCAGTTATAATAGCCGACAAGAGACCCAGTACTTC. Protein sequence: CASSYNSRQETQYF.

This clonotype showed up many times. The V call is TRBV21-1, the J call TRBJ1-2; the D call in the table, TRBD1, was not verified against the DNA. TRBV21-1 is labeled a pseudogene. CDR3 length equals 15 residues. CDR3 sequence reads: CASSKRRQGLCGYTF. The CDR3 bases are TGTGCCAGCAGCAAAAGGAGACAGGGACTCTGTGGCTACACCTTC.

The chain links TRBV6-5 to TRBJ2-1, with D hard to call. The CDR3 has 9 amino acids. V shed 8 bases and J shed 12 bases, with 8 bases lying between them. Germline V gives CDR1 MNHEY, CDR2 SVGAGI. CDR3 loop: CASRRRQFF. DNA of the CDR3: TGTGCCAGCCGTAGACGGCAGTTCTTC.

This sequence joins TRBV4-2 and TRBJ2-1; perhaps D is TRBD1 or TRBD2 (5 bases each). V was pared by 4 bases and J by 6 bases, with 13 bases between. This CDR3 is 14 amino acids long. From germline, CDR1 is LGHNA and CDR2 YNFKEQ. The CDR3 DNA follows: TGTGCCAGCAGCCCGCCCGGGGACGCCAATGAGCAGTTCTTC. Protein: CASSPPGDANEQFF.

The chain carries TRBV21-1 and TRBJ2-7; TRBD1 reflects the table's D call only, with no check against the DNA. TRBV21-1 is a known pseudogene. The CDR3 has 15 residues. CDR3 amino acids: CASNPSTPGGGEQYF. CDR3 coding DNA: TGTGCCAGCAACCCATCAACCCCCGGCGGGGGCGAGCAGTACTTC.

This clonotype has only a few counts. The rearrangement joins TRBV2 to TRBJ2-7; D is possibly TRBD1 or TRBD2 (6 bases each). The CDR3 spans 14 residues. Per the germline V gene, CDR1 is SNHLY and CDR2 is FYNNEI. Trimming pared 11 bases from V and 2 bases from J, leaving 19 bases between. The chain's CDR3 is CAASRGAKPYEQYV. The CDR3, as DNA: TGTGCCGCGTCTAGGGGGGCCAAACCCTACGAGCAGTACGTC.

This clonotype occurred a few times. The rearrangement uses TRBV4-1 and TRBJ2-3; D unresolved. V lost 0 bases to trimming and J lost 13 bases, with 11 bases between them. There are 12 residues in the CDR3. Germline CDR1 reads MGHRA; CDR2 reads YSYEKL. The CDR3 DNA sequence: TGCGCCAGCAGCCAAGATACTCCAATCAAGTATTTT. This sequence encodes CASSQDTPIKYF.

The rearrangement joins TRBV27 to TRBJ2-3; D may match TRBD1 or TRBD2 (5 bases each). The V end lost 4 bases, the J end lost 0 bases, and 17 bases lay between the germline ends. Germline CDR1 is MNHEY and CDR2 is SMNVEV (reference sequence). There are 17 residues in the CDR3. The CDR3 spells CASSSLRTGPSTDTQYF. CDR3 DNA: TGTGCCAGCAGTTCGCTTCGGACGGGGCCTAGCACAGATACGCAGTATTTT.

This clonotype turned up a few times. This CDR3 is CASSLMSGEPTYGYTF. The DNA for the CDR3 is TGTGCCAGCAGCTTAATGTCAGGCGAACCTACCTATGGCTACACCTTC. This chain connects TRBV7-8 to TRBJ1-2, with D unclear. The V end was cut by 2 bases, the J end by 4 bases, with 17 bases between. CDR3 size: 16 residues. Germline-derived CDR1 and CDR2 are SGHVS and FQNEAQ.

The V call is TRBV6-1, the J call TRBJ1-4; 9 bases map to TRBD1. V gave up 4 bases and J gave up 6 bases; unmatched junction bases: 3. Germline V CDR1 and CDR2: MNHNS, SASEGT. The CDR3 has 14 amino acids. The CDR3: CASSGRTGDEKLFF. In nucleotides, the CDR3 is TGTGCCAGCAGTGGGAGGACAGGGGATGAAAAACTGTTTTTT.